The rows below give T cell receptor beta chains drawn from one sample of a study of graft-versus-host responses after intestinal transplantation. Assay used: immunoSEQ multiplex PCR; TCRdb lists only in-frame clones, some missing. This repertoire shows 18,000 or so clones, around 93% found once; its top ten account for over 0.6%. Sequencing was performed on PBMCs, taken 23 days after intestinal transplant. Receptors originate from a human patient who received an intestinal transplant, so some T cells may come from the graft donor. Both conserved end residues are part of each CDR3. A D gene is named only where the DNA matches it firmly. Where a row states a size, it is once, few, many or the class of an expanded clone; other rows omit it.

clone_size,j_call,d_call,v_call,cdr3_nt,cdr3_aa
-,TRBJ2-3,TRBD2,TRBV7-6,TGTGCCAGCAGCACAGGACTAGCGGGCCGTGGTTTGGATACGCAGTATTTT,CASSTGLAGRGLDTQYF
-,TRBJ1-1,-,TRBV6-5,TGTGCCAGCAGTTACGGGCTGATGAACACTGAAGCTTTCTTT,CASSYGLMNTEAFF
-,TRBJ1-1,-,TRBV10-2,TGCGCCAGCAGTCCTAACACTGAAGCTTTCTTT,CASSPNTEAFF
-,TRBJ2-1,TRBD2,TRBV9,TGTGCCAGCAGCGCCATTCCTAGCGGGATCTACAATGAGCAGTTCTTC,CASSAIPSGIYNEQFF
-,TRBJ2-1,-,TRBV6-5,TGTGCCAGCAGCGGGAGTAGCCATGAGCAGTTCTTC,CASSGSSHEQFF
-,TRBJ2-3,-,TRBV29-1,TGCAGCGTTGAAGGTCTACTAGCAACAGATACGCAGTATTTT,CSVEGLLATDTQYF
-,TRBJ2-1,-,TRBV27,TGTGCCAGCAGACCGACCCCGTCCAATGAGCAGTTCTTC,CASRPTPSNEQFF
-,TRBJ2-3,TRBD2,TRBV5-8,TGTGCCAGCAGCTTGGCGGGGGGTAGCACAGATACGCAGTATTTT,CASSLAGGSTDTQYF
-,TRBJ2-3,-,TRBV10-1,TGCGCCAGCAGTGAACAGAAATCTAGCACAGATACGCAGTATTTT,CASSEQKSSTDTQYF
-,TRBJ2-2,TRBD2,TRBV29-1,TGCAGCGTTGAACTAGCGGCGCTAACCGGGGAGCTGTTTTTT,CSVELAALTGELFF
-,TRBJ1-2,TRBD1,TRBV27,TGTGCCAGCAGTTTTGGGACAGGGTTAAACCTCTATGGCTACACCTTC,CASSFGTGLNLYGYTF
-,TRBJ2-7,TRBD1,TRBV27,TGTGCCAGCGGATTTGGGACAGACTACGAGCAGTACTTC,CASGFGTDYEQYF
-,TRBJ2-7,-,TRBV25-1,TGTGCCAGCAGTGAAACCTACGAGCAGTACTTC,CASSETYEQYF
-,TRBJ1-2,-,TRBV5-5,TGTGCCAGCAGTACAATATCGGACTATGGCTACACCTTC,CASSTISDYGYTF
-,TRBJ2-5,-,TRBV27,TGTGCCAGCAGTTTAGGGGGTCTAGTTGGACGGGAGACCCAGTACTTC,CASSLGGLVGRETQYF
-,TRBJ2-3,TRBD2,TRBV28,TGTGCCAGCAGTTTGACTAGCGGGAGCACAGATACGCAGTATTTT,CASSLTSGSTDTQYF
-,TRBJ1-1,-,TRBV5-4,TGTGCCAGCAGCTTGGAGGGTGGTAGGAACACTGAAGCTTTCTTT,CASSLEGGRNTEAFF
-,TRBJ2-3,TRBD1,TRBV7-9,TGTGCCAGCAGCCCCCGGGACAGGGATAGCACAGATACGCAGTATTTT,CASSPRDRDSTDTQYF
-,TRBJ2-1,TRBD2,TRBV6-1,TGTGCCAGCAGTTTAGCGGGAGTGTACGATGAGCAGTTCTTC,CASSLAGVYDEQFF
-,TRBJ2-1,-,TRBV6-4,TGTGCCAGCAGTACGAATCCCTACAATGAGCAGTTCTTC,CASSTNPYNEQFF
-,TRBJ1-6,-,TRBV30,TGTGCCTGGAGTGCAGTCGGACGGGTAGGGGCCCCCCTCCACTTT,CAWSAVGRVGAPLHF
-,TRBJ1-3,-,TRBV9,TGTGCCAGCAGCGTAGGGGGGCAGGGCTACTCTGGAAACACCATATATTTT,CASSVGGQGYSGNTIYF
-,TRBJ1-1,-,TRBV6-1,TGTGCCAGCAGTGGAAGTACAGGGTGGAACACTGAAGCTTTCTTT,CASSGSTGWNTEAFF
-,TRBJ2-6,-,TRBV5-1,TGCGCCAGCAGCTCTAAACTACAGGGTTCTGGGGCCAACGTCCTGACTTTC,CASSSKLQGSGANVLTF
-,TRBJ1-2,-,TRBV6-5,TGTGCCAGCAGTTACACCTCCAGGGATGGCTACACCTTC,CASSYTSRDGYTF
-,TRBJ1-2,-,TRBV6-5,TGTGCCAGCAGTTACTCGAGCGCCCACTATGGCTACACCTTC,CASSYSSAHYGYTF
-,TRBJ2-7,TRBD2,TRBV28,TGTGCCAGCAGTTTAACTAGCGCTGGGTCCGAGCAGTACTTC,CASSLTSAGSEQYF
-,TRBJ2-5,-,TRBV28,TGTGCCAGCAGTTTAGGGGGAGGCGAGACCCAGTACTTC,CASSLGGGETQYF
-,TRBJ1-2,TRBD1,TRBV4-1,TGCGCCAGCAGCCAAGACAGGGGGAACTATGGCTACACCTTC,CASSQDRGNYGYTF
-,TRBJ2-2,-,TRBV27,TGTGCCAGCAGTTCCGACGAGAACACCGGGGAGCTGTTTTTT,CASSSDENTGELFF
few,TRBJ1-2,-,TRBV2,TGTGCCAGCATCGTCACCTATGGCTACACCTTC,CASIVTYGYTF
-,TRBJ2-7,TRBD2,TRBV28,TGTGCCAGCAGTCTAAGCGGGAGGGTGTCCGAGCAGTACTTC,CASSLSGRVSEQYF